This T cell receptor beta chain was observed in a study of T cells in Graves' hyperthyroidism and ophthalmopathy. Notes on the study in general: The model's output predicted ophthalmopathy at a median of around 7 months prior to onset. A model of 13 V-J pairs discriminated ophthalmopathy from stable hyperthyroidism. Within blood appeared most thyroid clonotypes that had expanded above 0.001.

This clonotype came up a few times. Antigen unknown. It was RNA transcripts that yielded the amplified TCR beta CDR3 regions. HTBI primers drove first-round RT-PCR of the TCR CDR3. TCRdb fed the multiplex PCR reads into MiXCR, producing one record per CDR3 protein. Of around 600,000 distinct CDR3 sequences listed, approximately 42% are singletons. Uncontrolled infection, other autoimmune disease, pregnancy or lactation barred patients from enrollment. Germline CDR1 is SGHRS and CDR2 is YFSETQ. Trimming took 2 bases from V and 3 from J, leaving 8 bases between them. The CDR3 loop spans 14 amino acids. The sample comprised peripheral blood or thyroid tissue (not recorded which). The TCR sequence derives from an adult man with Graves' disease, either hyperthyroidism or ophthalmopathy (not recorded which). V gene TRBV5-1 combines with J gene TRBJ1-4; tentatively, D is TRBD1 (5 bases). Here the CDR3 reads CASSFGAANEKLFF. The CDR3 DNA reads TGCGCCAGCAGCTTCGGGGCTGCTAATGAAAAACTGTTTTTT.